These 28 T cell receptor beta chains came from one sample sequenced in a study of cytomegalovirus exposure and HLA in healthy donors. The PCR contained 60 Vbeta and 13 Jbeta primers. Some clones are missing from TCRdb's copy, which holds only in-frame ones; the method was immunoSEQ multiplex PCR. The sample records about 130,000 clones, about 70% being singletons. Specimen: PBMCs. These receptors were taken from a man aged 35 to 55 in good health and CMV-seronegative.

CDR3 nucleotides: TGTGCCAGTAACACAGGCCGAGACTATGGCTACACCTTC. It codes for CASNTGRDYGYTF. This sequence joins TRBV19 and TRBJ1-2; a possible D gene is TRBD1 (5 bases). In germline, CDR1 is LNHDA, CDR2 SQIVND (reference sequence). The CDR3 has 13 residues. V dropped 7 bases and J dropped 3 bases, with 12 bases sitting between them. Full variable domain (remainder filled in from reference TRBV19 and TRBJ1-2): DGGITQSPKYLFRKEGQNVTLSCEQNLNHDAMYWYRQDPGQGLRLIYYSQIVNDFQKGDIAEGYSVSREKKESFPLTVTSAQKNPTAFYLCASNTGRDYGYTFGSGTRLTVV.

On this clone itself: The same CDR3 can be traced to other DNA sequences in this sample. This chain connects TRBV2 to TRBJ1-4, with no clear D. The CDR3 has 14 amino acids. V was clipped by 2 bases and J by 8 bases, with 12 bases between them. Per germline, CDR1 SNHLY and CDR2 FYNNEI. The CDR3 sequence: CASSESGFNEKLFF. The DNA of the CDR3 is TGTGCCAGCAGTGAATCCGGGTTTAACGAAAAACTGTTTTTT.

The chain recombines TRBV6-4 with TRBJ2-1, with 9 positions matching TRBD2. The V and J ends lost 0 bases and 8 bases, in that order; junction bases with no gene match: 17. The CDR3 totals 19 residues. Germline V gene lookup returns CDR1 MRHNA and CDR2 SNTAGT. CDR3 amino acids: CASSDSNRFSGRSFDEQFF. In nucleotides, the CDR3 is TGTGCCAGCAGTGACTCGAACAGATTCAGCGGGAGGAGTTTCGATGAGCAGTTCTTC.

The CDR3 reads CASSVAAGVRYEQYF. The CDR3 DNA sequence: TGTGCCAGCAGCGTAGCGGCAGGGGTTAGGTACGAGCAGTACTTC. V is TRBV9 and J is TRBJ2-7; TRBD1 might be the D (6 bases). CDR1 is SGDLS, CDR2 YYNGEE, per germline. Trimming shortened V by 0 bases and J by 4 bases, and 14 bases separated the two germline ends. The length of the CDR3 is 15 residues.

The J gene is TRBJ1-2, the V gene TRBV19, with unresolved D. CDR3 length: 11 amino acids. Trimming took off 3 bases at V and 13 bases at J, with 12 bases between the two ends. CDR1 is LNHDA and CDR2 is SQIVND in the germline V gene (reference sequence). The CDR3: CASSIGPACTF. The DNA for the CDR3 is TGTGCCAGTAGTATTGGGCCCGCCTGCACCTTC. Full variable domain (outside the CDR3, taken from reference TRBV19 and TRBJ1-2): DGGITQSPKYLFRKEGQNVTLSCEQNLNHDAMYWYRQDPGQGLRLIYYSQIVNDFQKGDIAEGYSVSREKKESFPLTVTSAQKNPTAFYLCASSIGPACTFGSGTRLTVV.

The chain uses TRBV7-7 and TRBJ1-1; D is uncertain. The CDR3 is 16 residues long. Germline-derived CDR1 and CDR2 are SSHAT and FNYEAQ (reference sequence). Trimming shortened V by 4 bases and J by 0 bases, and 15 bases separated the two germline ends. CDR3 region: CASSSLQLTMNTEAFF. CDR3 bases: TGTGCCAGCAGCTCCTTACAGCTAACCATGAACACTGAAGCTTTCTTT.

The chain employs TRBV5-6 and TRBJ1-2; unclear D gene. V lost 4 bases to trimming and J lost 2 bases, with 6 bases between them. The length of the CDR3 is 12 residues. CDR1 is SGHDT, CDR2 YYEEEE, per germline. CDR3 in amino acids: CASSTYNYGYTF. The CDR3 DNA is TGTGCCAGCAGCACCTACAACTATGGCTACACCTTC. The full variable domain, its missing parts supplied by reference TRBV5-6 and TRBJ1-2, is DAGVTQSPTHLIKTRGQQVTLRCSPKSGHDTVSWYQQALGQGPQFIFQYYEEEERQRGNFPDRFSGHQFPNYSSELNVNALLLGDSALYLCASSTYNYGYTFGSGTRLTVV.

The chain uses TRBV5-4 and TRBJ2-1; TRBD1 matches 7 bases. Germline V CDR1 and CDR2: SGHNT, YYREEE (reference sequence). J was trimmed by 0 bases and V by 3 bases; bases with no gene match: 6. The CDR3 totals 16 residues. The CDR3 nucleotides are TGTGCCAGCAGCTGGCCCGGGACAGCCTCCTACAATGAGCAGTTCTTC. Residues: CASSWPGTASYNEQFF.

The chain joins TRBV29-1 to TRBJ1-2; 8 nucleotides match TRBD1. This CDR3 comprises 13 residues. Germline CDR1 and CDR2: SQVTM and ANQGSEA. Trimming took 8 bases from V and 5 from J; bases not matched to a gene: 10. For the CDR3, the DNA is TGCAGCACCGGACAGGGACCTTTTTATGGCTACACCTTC. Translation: CSTGQGPFYGYTF.

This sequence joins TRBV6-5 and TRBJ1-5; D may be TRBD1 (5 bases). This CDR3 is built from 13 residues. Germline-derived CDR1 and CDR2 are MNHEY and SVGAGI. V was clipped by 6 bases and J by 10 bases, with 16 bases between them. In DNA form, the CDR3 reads TGTGCCAGCAGGAGCAGGCTGGGGCAACCCCAGCATTTT. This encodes CASRSRLGQPQHF.

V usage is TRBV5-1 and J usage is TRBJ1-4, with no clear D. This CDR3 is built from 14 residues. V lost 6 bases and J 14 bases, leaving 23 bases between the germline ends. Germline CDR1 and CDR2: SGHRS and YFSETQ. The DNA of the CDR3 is TGCGCCAGCACCACCTCCCGTACTGCTAGTAGGCTGTTTTTT. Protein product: CASTTSRTASRLFF.

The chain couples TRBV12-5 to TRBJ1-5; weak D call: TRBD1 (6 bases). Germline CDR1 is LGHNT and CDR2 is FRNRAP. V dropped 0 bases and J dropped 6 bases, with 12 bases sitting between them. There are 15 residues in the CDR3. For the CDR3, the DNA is TGTGCTAGTGGTTTGGTGGGGGGGCGCGGTCAGCCCCAGCATTTT. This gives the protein CASGLVGGRGQPQHF. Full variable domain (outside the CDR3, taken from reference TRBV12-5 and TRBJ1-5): DARVTQTPRHKVTEMGQEVTMRCQPILGHNTVFWYRQTMMQGLELLAYFRNRAPLDDSGMPKDRFSAEMPDATLATLKIQPSEPRDSAVYFCASGLVGGRGQPQHFGDGTRLSIL.

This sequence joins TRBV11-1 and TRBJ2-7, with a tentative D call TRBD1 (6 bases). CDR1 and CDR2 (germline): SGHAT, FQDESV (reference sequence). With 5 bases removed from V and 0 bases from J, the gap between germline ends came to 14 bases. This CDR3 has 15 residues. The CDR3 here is CASSAPQGPSYEQYF. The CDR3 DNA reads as TGTGCCAGCAGCGCCCCTCAGGGGCCCTCCTACGAGCAGTACTTC.

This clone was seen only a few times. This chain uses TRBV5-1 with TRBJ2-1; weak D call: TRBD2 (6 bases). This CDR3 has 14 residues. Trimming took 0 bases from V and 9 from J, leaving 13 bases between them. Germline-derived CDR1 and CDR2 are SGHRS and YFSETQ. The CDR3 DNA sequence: TGCGCCAGCAGCTTGGGACTAGTAGGGGTTGAGCAGTTCTTC. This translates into CASSLGLVGVEQFF.

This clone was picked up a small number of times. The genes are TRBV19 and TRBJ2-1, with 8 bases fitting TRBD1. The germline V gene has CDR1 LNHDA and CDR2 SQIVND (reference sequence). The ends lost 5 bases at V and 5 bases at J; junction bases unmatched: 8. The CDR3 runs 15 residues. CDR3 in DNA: TGTGCCAGTAGTGGACGACAGGGGATAAACAATGAGCAGTTCTTC. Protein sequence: CASSGRQGINNEQFF.

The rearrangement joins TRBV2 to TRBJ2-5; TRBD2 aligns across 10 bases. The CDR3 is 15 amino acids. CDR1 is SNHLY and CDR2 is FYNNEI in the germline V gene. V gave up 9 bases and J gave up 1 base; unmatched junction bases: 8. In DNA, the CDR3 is TGTGCCAGTCGAACTAGCGGGGCTCCCCAAGAGACCCAGTACTTC. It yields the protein CASRTSGAPQETQYF.

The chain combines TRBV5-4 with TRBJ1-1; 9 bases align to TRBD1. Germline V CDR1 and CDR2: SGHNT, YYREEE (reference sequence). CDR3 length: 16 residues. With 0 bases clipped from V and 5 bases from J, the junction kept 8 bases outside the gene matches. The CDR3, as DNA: TGTGCCAGCAGCTTGGGGACAGGGGTTCTTAGTACTGAAGCTTTCTTT. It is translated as CASSLGTGVLSTEAFF.

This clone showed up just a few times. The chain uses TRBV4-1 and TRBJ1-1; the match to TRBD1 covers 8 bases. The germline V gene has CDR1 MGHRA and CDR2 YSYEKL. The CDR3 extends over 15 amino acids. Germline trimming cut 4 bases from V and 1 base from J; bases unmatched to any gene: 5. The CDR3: CASSLNRGENTEAFF. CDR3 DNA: TGCGCCAGCAGCCTCAACAGGGGGGAGAACACTGAAGCTTTCTTT.

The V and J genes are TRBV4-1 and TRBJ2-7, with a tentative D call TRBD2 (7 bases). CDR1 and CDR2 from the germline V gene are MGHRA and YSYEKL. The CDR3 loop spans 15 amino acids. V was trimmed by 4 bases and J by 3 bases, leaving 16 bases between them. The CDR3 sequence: CASSRSGTTLYEQYF. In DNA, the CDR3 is TGCGCCAGCAGCCGAAGCGGGACAACACTCTACGAGCAGTACTTC.

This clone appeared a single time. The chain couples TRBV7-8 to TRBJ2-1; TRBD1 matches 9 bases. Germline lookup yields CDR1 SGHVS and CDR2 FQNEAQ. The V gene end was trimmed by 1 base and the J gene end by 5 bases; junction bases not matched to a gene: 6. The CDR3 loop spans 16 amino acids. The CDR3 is CASSLVPRQGDNEQFF. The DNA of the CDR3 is TGTGCCAGCAGCTTAGTACCGAGACAGGGGGACAATGAGCAGTTCTTC.

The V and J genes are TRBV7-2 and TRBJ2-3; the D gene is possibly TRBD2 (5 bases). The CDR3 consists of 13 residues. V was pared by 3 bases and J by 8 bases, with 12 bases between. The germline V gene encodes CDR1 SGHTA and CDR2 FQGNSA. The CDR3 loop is CASSFGLQRTQYF. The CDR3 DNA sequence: TGTGCCAGCAGCTTCGGACTCCAGCGTACGCAGTATTTT.

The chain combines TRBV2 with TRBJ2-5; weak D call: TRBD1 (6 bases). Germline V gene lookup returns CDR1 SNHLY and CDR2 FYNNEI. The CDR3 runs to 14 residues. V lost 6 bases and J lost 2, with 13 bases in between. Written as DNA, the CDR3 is TGTGCCAGCAGCTTTCGACAGGTACAAGAGACCCAGTACTTC. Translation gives CASSFRQVQETQYF. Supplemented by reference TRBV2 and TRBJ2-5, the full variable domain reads EPEVTQTPSHQVTQMGQEVILRCVPISNHLYFYWYRQILGQKVEFLVSFYNNEISEKSEIFDDQFSVERPDGSNFTLKIRSTKLEDSAMYFCASSFRQVQETQYFGPGTRLLVL.

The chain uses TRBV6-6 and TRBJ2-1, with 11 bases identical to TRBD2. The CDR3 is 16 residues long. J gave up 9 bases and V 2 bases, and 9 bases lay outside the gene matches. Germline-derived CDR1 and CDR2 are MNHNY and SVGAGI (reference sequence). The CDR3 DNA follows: TGTGCCAGCAGTTACCAACCAGGACTAGCGGGCACTGAGCAGTTCTTC. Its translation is CASSYQPGLAGTEQFF.

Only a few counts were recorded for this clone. CDR3 in DNA: TGTGCCAGCATCTCCGCCGGACAGGGGACCGGGGAGCTGTTTTTT. It encodes CASISAGQGTGELFF. V gene TRBV6-5 combines with J gene TRBJ2-2; 9 nucleotides agree with TRBD1. The V gene end was trimmed by 7 bases and the J gene end by 5 bases; junction bases not matched to a gene: 8. The germline V gene has CDR1 MNHEY and CDR2 SVGAGI. The CDR3 runs to 15 residues.

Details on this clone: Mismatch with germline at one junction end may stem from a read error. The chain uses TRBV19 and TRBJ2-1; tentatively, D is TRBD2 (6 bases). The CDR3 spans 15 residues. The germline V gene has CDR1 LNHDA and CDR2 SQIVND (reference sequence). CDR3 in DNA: TGTGCCAGTAGTCTAGAAAGCGGGTCCTACAATGAGCAGTTCTTC. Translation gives CASSLESGSYNEQFF. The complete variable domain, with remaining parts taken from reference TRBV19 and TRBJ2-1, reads DGGITQSPKYLFRKEGQNVTLSCEQNLNHDAMYWYRQDPGQGLRLIYYSQIVNDFQKGDIAEGYSVSREKKESFPLTVTSAQKNPTAFYLCASSLESGSYNEQFFGPGTRLTVL.

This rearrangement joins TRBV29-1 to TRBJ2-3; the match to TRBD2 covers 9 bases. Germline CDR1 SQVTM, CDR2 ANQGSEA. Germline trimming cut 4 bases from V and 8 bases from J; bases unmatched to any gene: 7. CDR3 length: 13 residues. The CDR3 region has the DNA TGCAGCGTTGGAGCGGGGGGCGGGGGTACGCAGTATTTT. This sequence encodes CSVGAGGGGTQYF.

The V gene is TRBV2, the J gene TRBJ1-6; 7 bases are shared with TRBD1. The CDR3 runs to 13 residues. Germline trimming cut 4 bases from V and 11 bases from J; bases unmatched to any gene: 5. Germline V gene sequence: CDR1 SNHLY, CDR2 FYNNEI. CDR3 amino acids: CASSGDRPTPLHF. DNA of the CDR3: TGTGCCAGCAGTGGGGACAGACCTACACCCCTCCACTTT.

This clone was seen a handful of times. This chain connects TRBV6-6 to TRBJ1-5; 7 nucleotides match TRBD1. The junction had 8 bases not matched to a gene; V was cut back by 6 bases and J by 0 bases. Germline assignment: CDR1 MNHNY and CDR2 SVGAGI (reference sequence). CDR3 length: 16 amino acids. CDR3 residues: CASSATDRPSNQPQHF. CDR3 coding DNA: TGTGCCAGCAGCGCCACGGACAGGCCTAGCAATCAGCCCCAGCATTTT.